The clone carrying this TCR beta chain was found a few times. The antigen is undetermined. The sample belongs to a study of OX40 agonist ivuxolimab in advanced cancers. Overall study findings and caveats: Clonal expansion in partial responders at 0.1-3.0 mg/kg ranked among the lowest.

Assay used: immunoSEQ multiplex PCR; TCRdb lists only in-frame clones, some missing. This table has about 22,000 clones, approximately 86% appearing once. This receptor was taken from an adult with an advanced solid tumor such as melanoma, head and neck, liver or kidney cancer. This specimen consisted of CD4+ or CD8+ T cells sorted from blood, obtained in a trial of the OX40 agonist ivuxolimab.

CDR3 sequence reads: CASSDSDTDTQYF. The CDR3 DNA reads TGTGCCAGCAGTGACTCGGACACAGATACGCAGTATTTT. V gene TRBV6-4 combines with J gene TRBJ2-3; D remains ambiguous. CDR3 size: 13 residues. Between the trimmed V and J ends, which lost 0 bases and 2 bases, there was a span of 3 bases. Germline CDR1 MRHNA, CDR2 SNTAGT.